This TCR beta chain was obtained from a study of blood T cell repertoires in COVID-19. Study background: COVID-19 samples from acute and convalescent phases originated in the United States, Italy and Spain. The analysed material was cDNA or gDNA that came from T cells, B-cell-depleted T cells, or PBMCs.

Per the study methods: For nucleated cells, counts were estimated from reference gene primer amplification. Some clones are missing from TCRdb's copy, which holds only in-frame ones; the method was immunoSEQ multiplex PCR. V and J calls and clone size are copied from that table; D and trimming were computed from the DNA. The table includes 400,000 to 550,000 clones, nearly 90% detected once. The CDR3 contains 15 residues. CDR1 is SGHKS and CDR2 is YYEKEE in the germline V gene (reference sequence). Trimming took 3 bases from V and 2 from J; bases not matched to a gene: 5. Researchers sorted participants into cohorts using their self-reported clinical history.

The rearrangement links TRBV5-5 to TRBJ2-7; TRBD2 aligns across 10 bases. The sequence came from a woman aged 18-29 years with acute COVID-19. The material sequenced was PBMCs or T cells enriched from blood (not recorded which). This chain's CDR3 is CASSYSSGRAYEQYF. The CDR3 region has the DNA TGTGCCAGCAGCTACTCAAGCGGGAGGGCCTACGAGCAGTACTTC.